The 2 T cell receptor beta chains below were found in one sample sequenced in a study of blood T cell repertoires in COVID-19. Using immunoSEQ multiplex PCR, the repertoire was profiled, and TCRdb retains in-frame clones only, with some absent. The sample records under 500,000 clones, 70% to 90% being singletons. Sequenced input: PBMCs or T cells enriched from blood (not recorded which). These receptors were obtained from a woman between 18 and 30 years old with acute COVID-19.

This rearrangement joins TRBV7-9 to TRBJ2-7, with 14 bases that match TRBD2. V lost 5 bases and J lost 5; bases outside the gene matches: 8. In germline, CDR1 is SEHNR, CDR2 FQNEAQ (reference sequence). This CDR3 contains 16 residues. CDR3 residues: CASSPRGTSGSNEQYF. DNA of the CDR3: TGTGCCAGCAGCCCAAGGGGGACTAGCGGGAGTAACGAGCAGTACTTC. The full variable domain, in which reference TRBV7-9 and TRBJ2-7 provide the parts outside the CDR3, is DTGVSQNPRHKITKRGQNVTFRCDPISEHNRLYWYRQTLGQGPEFLTYFQNEAQLEKSRLLSDRFSAERPKGSFSTLEIQRTEQGDSAMYLCASSPRGTSGSNEQYFGPGTRLTVT.

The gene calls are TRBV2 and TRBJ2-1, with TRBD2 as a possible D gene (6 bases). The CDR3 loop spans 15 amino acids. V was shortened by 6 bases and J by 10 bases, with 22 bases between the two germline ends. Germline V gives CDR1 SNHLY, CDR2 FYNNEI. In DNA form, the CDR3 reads TGTGCCAGCAGGGTGGAGAATTCTGAGGCGGGGGAGCAGTTCTTC. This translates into CASRVENSEAGEQFF.